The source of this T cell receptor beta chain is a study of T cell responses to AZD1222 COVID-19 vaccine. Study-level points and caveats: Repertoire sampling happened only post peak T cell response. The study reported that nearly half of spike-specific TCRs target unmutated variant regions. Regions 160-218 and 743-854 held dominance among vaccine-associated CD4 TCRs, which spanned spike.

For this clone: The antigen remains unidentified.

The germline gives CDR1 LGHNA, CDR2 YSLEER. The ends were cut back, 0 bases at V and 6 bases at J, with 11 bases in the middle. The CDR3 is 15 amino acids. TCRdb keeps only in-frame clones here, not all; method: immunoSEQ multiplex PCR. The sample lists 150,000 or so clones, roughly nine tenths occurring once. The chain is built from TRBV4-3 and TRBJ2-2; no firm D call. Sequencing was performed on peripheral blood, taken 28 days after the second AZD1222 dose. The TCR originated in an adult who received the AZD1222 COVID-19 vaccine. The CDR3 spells CASSQDGRKAGELFF. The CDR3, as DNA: TGCGCCAGCAGCCAAGATGGGCGGAAGGCCGGGGAGCTGTTTTTT.